This T cell receptor beta chain came from a study of blood T cell repertoires in COVID-19. At the level of the study: The United States, Italy and Spain were the sources of the acute and convalescent COVID-19 samples. Sources were T cells, B-cell-depleted T cells, or PBMCs; the material itself was cDNA or gDNA.

V trimming: 0 bases; J trimming: 4 bases; junction bases outside the gene matches: 9. In germline, CDR1 is MGHRA, CDR2 YSYEKL. The CDR3 totals 17 residues. In the authors' methods: Reference gene primer amplification gave nucleated cell count estimates. Clones were read by immunoSEQ multiplex PCR, and TCRdb kept only the in-frame ones, dropping some. V, J and clone size are taken as reported in that table, and D and trimming were inferred from the DNA itself. The data hold about 260,000 clones, with about 86% observed a single time. V and J are TRBV4-1 and TRBJ2-5; 9 bases are a match to TRBD2. The material sequenced was peripheral blood. The clonotype originates from a man younger than 45 with active or convalescent COVID-19. DNA of the CDR3: TGCGCCAGCAGCCAAGAGGGTCGCGGGGGGGCCGGAGAGACCCAGTACTTC. Protein product: CASSQEGRGGAGETQYF.